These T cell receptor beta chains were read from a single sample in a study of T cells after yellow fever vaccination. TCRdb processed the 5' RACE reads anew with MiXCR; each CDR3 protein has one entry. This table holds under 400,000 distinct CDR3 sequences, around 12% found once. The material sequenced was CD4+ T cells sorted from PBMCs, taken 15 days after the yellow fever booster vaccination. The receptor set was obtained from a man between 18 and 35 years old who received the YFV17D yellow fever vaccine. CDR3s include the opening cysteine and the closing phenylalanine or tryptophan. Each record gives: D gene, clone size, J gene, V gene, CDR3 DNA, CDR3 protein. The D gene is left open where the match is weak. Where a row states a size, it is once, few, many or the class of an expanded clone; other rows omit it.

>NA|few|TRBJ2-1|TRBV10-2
TGCGCCAGCAGGCGTGAGGCGGGGGCCGTCGGTGAGCAGTTCTTC
CASRREAGAVGEQFF
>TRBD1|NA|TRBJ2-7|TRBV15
TGTGCCACCAGCAGACGACAGGGGGCCGGGCAGTACTTC
CATSRRQGAGQYF
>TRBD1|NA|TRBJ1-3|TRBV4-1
TGCGCCAGCAGCCAGATTTACCGGGACAGGATTGGAAACACCATATATTTT
CASSQIYRDRIGNTIYF
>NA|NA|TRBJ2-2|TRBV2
TGTGCCAGCAAACTTCACTCGAACACCGGGGAGCTGTTTTTT
CASKLHSNTGELFF
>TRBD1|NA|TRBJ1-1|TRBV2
TGTGCCCGAACAGGGGGGCTAGACACTGAAGCTTTCTTT
CARTGGLDTEAFF
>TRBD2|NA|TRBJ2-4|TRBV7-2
TGTGCCAGCAGCTCCACTAGCGGGCGGGGCATTCAGTACTTC
CASSSTSGRGIQYF
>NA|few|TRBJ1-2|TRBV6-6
TGTGCCAGCAGTTCGGTCGAGGCTAACTATGGCTACACCTTC
CASSSVEANYGYTF
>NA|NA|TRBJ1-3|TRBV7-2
TGTGCCAGCAGCTTTCTTTCTACAGGGCCCTCTGGAAACACCATATATTTT
CASSFLSTGPSGNTIYF
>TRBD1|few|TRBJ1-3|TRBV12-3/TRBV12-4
TGTGCCAGCAGGCAACAGGGGGCGAGTGGAAACACCATATATTTT
CASRQQGASGNTIYF
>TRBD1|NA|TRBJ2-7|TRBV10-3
TGTGCCATCAGTGGCAACAGGGGGACGGGGGAGCAGTACTTC
CAISGNRGTGEQYF